These 22 T cell receptor beta chains share one sample of origin, sequenced in a study of T-cell reconstitution after alpha-beta-depleted transplantation in children. Researchers prepared the TCRbeta library using unique molecular identifiers, the study reports. TCRdb recomputed calls from the PCR reads with MiXCR, one row per CDR3 protein. Among around 370,000 distinct CDR3 sequences listed, approximately 10% were seen once. The material sequenced was PBMCs from the stem cell graft donor, taken from the stem cell graft. These receptors originate from a human donor who donated a stem cell graft to a child with acute lymphoblastic leukemia.

This chain uses TRBV7-2 with TRBJ2-7; 10 bases are shared with TRBD2. V lost 3 bases to trimming and J lost 2 bases; unmatched junction nucleotides: 7. The CDR3 loop spans 16 amino acids. Per the germline V gene, CDR1 is SGHTA and CDR2 is FQGNSA. The CDR3, as DNA: TGTGCCAGCAGCTTCACTAGCGGGACCAAGACCTACGAGCAGTACTTC. Its protein product is CASSFTSGTKTYEQYF.

V gene TRBV7-2 combines with J gene TRBJ2-1, with a weak D call TRBD1 (6 bases). Between the trimmed V and J ends, which lost 5 bases and 4 bases, there was a span of 12 bases. This CDR3 region has 14 residues. Germline assignment: CDR1 SGHTA and CDR2 FQGNSA. This chain's CDR3 is CASSLGQLYNEQFF. In DNA, the CDR3 is TGTGCCAGCAGCCTTGGACAGCTATACAATGAGCAGTTCTTC.

The rearrangement joins TRBV20-1 to TRBJ2-1; 8 bases map to TRBD1. J was trimmed by 9 bases and V by 6 bases; bases with no gene match: 16. Germline V CDR1 and CDR2: DFQATT, SNEGSKA (reference sequence). This CDR3 region has 15 residues. The CDR3: CSAPPLGTGNSEQFF. CDR3 DNA: TGCAGTGCACCGCCCCTCGGGACAGGCAATAGTGAGCAGTTCTTC.

The chain recombines TRBV29-1 with TRBJ2-2; no clear D. Trimming cost V 4 bases and J 5 bases, with 8 bases left between them. The germline V gene encodes CDR1 SQVTM and CDR2 ANQGSEA. CDR3 length: 12 residues. This chain's CDR3 is CSVVGRTGELFF. CDR3 DNA sequence: TGCAGCGTTGTTGGGCGAACCGGGGAGCTGTTTTTT.

This clonotype was seen more than once but under ten times. The chain recombines TRBV11-1 with TRBJ2-1; TRBD2 aligns across 9 bases. Germline V CDR1 and CDR2: SGHAT, FQDESV (reference sequence). The J segment lost 0 bases and the V segment lost 5 bases, leaving 17 bases of the junction unmatched. This CDR3 spans 20 amino acids. The CDR3 protein is CASSGVRLAGMSSSYNEQFF. CDR3 in DNA: TGTGCCAGCAGCGGGGTAAGGCTAGCGGGAATGAGTAGCTCCTACAATGAGCAGTTCTTC.

This clonotype came up many times. This chain connects TRBV28 to TRBJ2-5; 11 nucleotides agree with TRBD2. Unmatched junction bases numbered 7, after V lost 6 bases and J lost 4 bases. This CDR3 is 15 amino acids long. Per germline, CDR1 MDHEN and CDR2 SYDVKM. The CDR3 loop is CASRLSGRAVETQYF. The CDR3 nucleotides are TGTGCCAGCAGACTTAGCGGGAGGGCCGTAGAGACCCAGTACTTC.

The chain combines TRBV4-3 with TRBJ2-3, with 12 nucleotides matching TRBD2. The germline V gene encodes CDR1 LGHNA and CDR2 YSLEER. This CDR3 is 15 amino acids long. V shed 3 bases and J 6 bases; nucleotides not matched to a gene: 4. The CDR3: CASSQLAGGLDTQYF. CDR3 in DNA: TGCGCCAGCAGCCAGCTAGCGGGAGGGCTTGATACGCAGTATTTT.

This clonotype was seen only a few times. CDR3 in amino acids: CATAGVRGRTYEQYF. The CDR3 DNA reads as TGTGCCACCGCAGGGGTCCGCGGGAGAACCTACGAGCAGTACTTC. This rearrangement joins TRBV15 to TRBJ2-7, with a tentative D call TRBD2 (7 bases). CDR1 and CDR2 from the germline V gene are LNHNV and YYDKDF (reference sequence). The CDR3 contains 15 residues. V lost 8 bases, J lost 2 bases, and 19 bases lay in between.

This clonotype came up many times. The genes are TRBV20-1 and TRBJ2-1; 10 bases align to TRBD2. From germline, CDR1 is DFQATT and CDR2 SNEGSKA (reference sequence). J lost 9 bases, V lost 1 base, and 9 bases had no gene match. The CDR3 sequence is 15 residues long. For the CDR3, the DNA is TGCAGTGCTAGAGTTAGCGGGAGGCTTATGAGTGAGCAGTTCTTC. Residues: CSARVSGRLMSEQFF.

This clonotype appeared a few times. The chain combines TRBV12-3 or TRBV12-4 with TRBJ2-2; 8 nucleotides agree with TRBD2. The ends lost 4 bases at V and 4 bases at J; junction bases unmatched: 5. The CDR3 sequence is 15 residues long. The CDR3 region has the DNA TGTGCCAGCAGTTCCGCGGGAGGTCCCACCGGGGAGCTGTTTTTT. This encodes CASSSAGGPTGELFF.

This clonotype was seen a handful of times. The DNA of the CDR3 is TGTGCCACCAGCAGAGGGCCGATGGTAGTCCACGAGCAGTACTTC. Translating it yields CATSRGPMVVHEQYF. The chain employs TRBV15 and TRBJ2-7, with D unclear. Germline lookup yields CDR1 LNHNV and CDR2 YYDKDF (reference sequence). The germline V and J ends were trimmed by 1 base and 5 bases, with 15 bases remaining between them. This CDR3 region has 15 residues.

This clonotype occurred a few times. The genes are TRBV7-6 and TRBJ2-7, with 11 bases matching TRBD2. The V gene end was trimmed by 1 base and the J gene end by 5 bases; junction bases not matched to a gene: 10. Looked up from germline, CDR1 is SGHVS and CDR2 is FNYEAQ. The CDR3 loop spans 17 amino acids. CDR3 sequence (DNA): TGTGCCAGCAGCTTAGGAACGGCTGGACTAGCGGGCGACGAGCAGTACTTC. It codes for CASSLGTAGLAGDEQYF. Full variable domain (remainder filled in from reference TRBV7-6 and TRBJ2-7): GAGVSQSPRYKVTKRGQDVALRCDPISGHVSLYWYRQALGQGPEFLTYFNYEAQQDKSGLPNDRFSAERPEGSISTLTIQRTEQRDSAMYRCASSLGTAGLAGDEQYFGPGTRLTVT.

This clonotype was counted at least ten times. This chain links TRBV7-9 with TRBJ1-5; the D gene is possibly TRBD1 (5 bases). CDR3 length equals 15 residues. The germline V gene has CDR1 SEHNR and CDR2 FQNEAQ (reference sequence). V lost 5 bases and J lost 2, with 13 bases in between. CDR3 DNA sequence: TGTGCCAGCAGCCGGGGGGAGACGGGCAATCAGCCCCAGCATTTT. Protein product: CASSRGETGNQPQHF.

This chain joins TRBV4-1 and TRBJ2-1; TRBD2 agrees at 8 bases. Germline V lookup: CDR1 MGHRA, CDR2 YSYEKL. CDR3 length: 16 residues. Germline trimming cut 5 bases from V and 7 bases from J; bases unmatched to any gene: 13. The CDR3: CASSEVAGGISNEQFF. The CDR3 bases are TGCGCCAGCAGCGAAGTTGCGGGAGGCATTAGTAATGAGCAGTTCTTC.

This clonotype has only one observation. This sequence joins TRBV14 and TRBJ2-1; the match to TRBD2 covers 9 bases. In germline, CDR1 is SGHDN, CDR2 FVKESK. The V and J ends lost 4 bases and 2 bases, in that order; junction bases with no gene match: 6. CDR3 size: 16 residues. CDR3 residues: CASSPRSGRTYNEQFF. The DNA for the CDR3 is TGTGCCAGCAGCCCCCGTAGCGGGAGAACCTACAATGAGCAGTTCTTC.

The table lists this clonotype with a few counts. V gene TRBV4-1 combines with J gene TRBJ1-1; 10 bases agree with TRBD1. The CDR3 runs 15 residues. V gave up 2 bases and J gave up 5 bases; unmatched junction bases: 5. CDR1 is MGHRA, CDR2 YSYEKL, per germline. The CDR3 sequence: CASSQFGQGGTEAFF. CDR3 coding DNA: TGCGCCAGCAGCCAATTTGGACAGGGGGGAACTGAAGCTTTCTTT.

This clonotype was detected a few times. The rearrangement joins TRBV20-1 to TRBJ2-1, with 9 bases that match TRBD2. The germline gives CDR1 DFQATT, CDR2 SNEGSKA (reference sequence). The CDR3 contains 15 residues. Trimming cost V 0 bases and J 8 bases; bases outside gene matches: 8. Here the CDR3 DNA reads TGCAGTGCTAGAGATCTTAGCGGGAGCTGGTATGAGCAGTTCTTC. It yields the protein CSARDLSGSWYEQFF.

This clonotype was observed a few times. This rearrangement joins TRBV20-1 to TRBJ2-1, with 7 nucleotides matching TRBD1. CDR1 and CDR2 from the germline V gene are DFQATT and SNEGSKA (reference sequence). CDR3 length equals 14 residues. Trimming at V came to 6 bases and at J to 10 bases, leaving 15 bases not matched to a gene. This CDR3 reads CSAKTGRLAEEQFF. The CDR3 nucleotides read TGCAGTGCGAAGACAGGGCGATTAGCCGAGGAGCAGTTCTTC.

The chain has TRBV3-1 and TRBJ1-2; D is undetermined. Germline-derived CDR1 and CDR2 are LGHDT and YNNKEL (reference sequence). The CDR3 extends over 15 amino acids. V was pared by 0 bases and J by 2 bases, with 10 bases between. The CDR3 DNA sequence: TGTGCCAGCAGCCAAGATCGGGGTCTGAACTATGGCTACACCTTC. Translation gives CASSQDRGLNYGYTF. Full variable domain (missing parts from reference TRBV3-1 and TRBJ1-2): DTAVSQTPKYLVTQMGNDKSIKCEQNLGHDTMYWYKQDSKKFLKIMFSYNNKELIINETVPNRFSPKSPDKAHLNLHINSLELGDSAVYFCASSQDRGLNYGYTFGSGTRLTVV.

The V and J genes are TRBV4-3 and TRBJ1-4; D may be TRBD1 (5 bases). The CDR3 runs to 18 residues. The germline gives CDR1 LGHNA, CDR2 YSLEER. V lost 0 bases, J lost 2 bases, and 16 bases lay in between. As DNA, the CDR3 is TGCGCCAGCAGCCAAGATCCCACCATGCAGGGTACTAATGAAAAACTGTTTTTT. It is translated as CASSQDPTMQGTNEKLFF.

This clonotype was seen more than once but under ten times. The chain carries TRBV4-2 and TRBJ1-6, with D hard to call. This CDR3 has 16 amino acids. The germline V gene encodes CDR1 LGHNA and CDR2 YNFKEQ. Deletions cut 1 base from V and 3 bases from J, with 10 bases between. The CDR3 DNA sequence: TGTGCCAGCAGCCAAGTAACGGGAAACTATAATTCACCCCTCCACTTT. Translating gives CASSQVTGNYNSPLHF.

The chain has TRBV5-1 and TRBJ2-3, with D maybe TRBD1 (7 bases). The CDR3 consists of 20 residues. Per the germline V gene, CDR1 is SGHRS and CDR2 is YFSETQ. Trimming pared 3 bases from V and 0 bases from J, leaving 26 bases between. The CDR3 sequence: CASSSTGDFSALSSTDTQYF. CDR3 bases: TGCGCCAGCAGCTCCACAGGGGACTTCTCCGCGCTCTCTAGCACAGATACGCAGTATTTT.